This section outlines one T cell receptor beta chain sequence together with its context. Its cognate antigen is unknown. A much larger clone differs by one base, so this may be a read error. The CDR3 covers 15 residues. CDR1 and CDR2 (germline): DFQATT, SNEGSKA (reference sequence). The J segment lost 2 bases and the V segment lost 8 bases, leaving 11 bases of the junction unmatched. Whole-study findings and limits: The larger-cohort validation was restricted to a single TCR beta V-J rearrangement rather than whole repertoires. Tumor Tregs overlapped most with tumor, then blood, naive CD4+ cells.

Memory CD4+ cells were defined as CD4+CD45RO+CD25-. After constant-region reverse-primer amplification, full-length variable regions underwent semi-nested PCR with Nested Universal Primer A. TCRdb itself ran the 5' RACE reads through MiXCR, one entry per CDR3 protein. The sample has 25,000 to 40,000 distinct CDR3 sequences, roughly 24% seen once. The sequence derives from a female donor with breast cancer. Sample: memory CD4+ T cells sorted from blood. Subset given: memory CD4+ T cells, CD4+CD45RO+CD25-. The V call is TRBV20-1, the J call TRBJ2-2; 7 bases match TRBD1. The CDR3 loop reads CSTVPGTANTGELFF. The CDR3 nucleotides are TGCAGTACTGTCCCTGGGACAGCAAACACCGGGGAGCTGTTTTTT.